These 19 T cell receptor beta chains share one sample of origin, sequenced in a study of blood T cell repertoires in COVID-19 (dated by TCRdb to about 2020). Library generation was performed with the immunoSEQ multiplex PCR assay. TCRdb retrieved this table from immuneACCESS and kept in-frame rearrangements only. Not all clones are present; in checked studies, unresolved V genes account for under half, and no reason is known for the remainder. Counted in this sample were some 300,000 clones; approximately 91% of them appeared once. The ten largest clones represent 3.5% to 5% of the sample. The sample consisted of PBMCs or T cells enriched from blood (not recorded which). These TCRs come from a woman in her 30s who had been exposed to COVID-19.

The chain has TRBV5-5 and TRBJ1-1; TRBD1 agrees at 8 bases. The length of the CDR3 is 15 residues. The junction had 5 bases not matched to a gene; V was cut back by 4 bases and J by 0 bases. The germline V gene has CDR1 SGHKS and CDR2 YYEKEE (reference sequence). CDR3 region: CASSVRGHVNTEAFF. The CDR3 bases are TGTGCCAGCAGCGTCAGGGGGCACGTGAACACTGAAGCTTTCTTT.

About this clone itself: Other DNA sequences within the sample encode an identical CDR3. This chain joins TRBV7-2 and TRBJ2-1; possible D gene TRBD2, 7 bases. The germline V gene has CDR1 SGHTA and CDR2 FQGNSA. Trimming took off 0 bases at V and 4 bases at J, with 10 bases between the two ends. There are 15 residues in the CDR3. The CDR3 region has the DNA TGTGCCAGCAGCTTAGCGGGGGGGCTTTACAATGAGCAGTTCTTC. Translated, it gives CASSLAGGLYNEQFF.

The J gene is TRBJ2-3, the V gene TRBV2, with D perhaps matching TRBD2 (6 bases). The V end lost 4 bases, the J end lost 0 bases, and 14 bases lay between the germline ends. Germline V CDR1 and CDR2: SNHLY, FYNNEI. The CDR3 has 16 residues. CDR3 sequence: CASSGLRGTSTDTQYF. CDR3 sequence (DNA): TGTGCCAGCAGTGGGTTGCGGGGAACTAGCACAGATACGCAGTATTTT.

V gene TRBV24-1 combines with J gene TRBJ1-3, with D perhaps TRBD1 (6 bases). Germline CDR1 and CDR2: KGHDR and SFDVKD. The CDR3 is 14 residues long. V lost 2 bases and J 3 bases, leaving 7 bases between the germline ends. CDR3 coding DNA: TGTGCCACCAGTGATTCCAGGGGTGGAAACACCATATATTTT. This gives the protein CATSDSRGGNTIYF.

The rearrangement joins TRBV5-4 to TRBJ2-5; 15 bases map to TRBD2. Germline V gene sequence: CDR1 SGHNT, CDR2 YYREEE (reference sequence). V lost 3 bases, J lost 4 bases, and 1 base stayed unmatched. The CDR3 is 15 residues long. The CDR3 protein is CASSSGLAGGETQYF. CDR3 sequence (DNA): TGTGCCAGCAGCTCGGGACTAGCGGGGGGAGAGACCCAGTACTTC.

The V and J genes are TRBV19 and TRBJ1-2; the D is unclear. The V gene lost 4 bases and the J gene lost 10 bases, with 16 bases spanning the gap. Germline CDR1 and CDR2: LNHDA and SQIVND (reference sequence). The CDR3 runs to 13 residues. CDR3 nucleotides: TGTGCCAGTAGTAGAGGGAACGAAAACCCCTACACCTTC. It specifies CASSRGNENPYTF. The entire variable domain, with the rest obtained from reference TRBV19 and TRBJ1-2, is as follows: DGGITQSPKYLFRKEGQNVTLSCEQNLNHDAMYWYRQDPGQGLRLIYYSQIVNDFQKGDIAEGYSVSREKKESFPLTVTSAQKNPTAFYLCASSRGNENPYTFGSGTRLTVV.

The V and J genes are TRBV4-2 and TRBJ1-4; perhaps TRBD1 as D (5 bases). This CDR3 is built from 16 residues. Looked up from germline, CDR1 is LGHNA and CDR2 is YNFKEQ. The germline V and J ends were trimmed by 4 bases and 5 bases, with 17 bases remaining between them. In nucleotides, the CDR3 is TGTGCCAGCAGCCCCCCAACCACAGGATTAAATGAAAAACTGTTTTTT. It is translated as CASSPPTTGLNEKLFF.

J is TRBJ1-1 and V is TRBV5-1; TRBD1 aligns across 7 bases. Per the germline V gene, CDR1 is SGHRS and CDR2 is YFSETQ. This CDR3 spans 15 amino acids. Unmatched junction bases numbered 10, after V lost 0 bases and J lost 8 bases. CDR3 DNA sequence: TGCGCCAGCAGCTTGGTAGCCAGGGGGACAAAAGAAGCTTTCTTT. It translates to CASSLVARGTKEAFF.

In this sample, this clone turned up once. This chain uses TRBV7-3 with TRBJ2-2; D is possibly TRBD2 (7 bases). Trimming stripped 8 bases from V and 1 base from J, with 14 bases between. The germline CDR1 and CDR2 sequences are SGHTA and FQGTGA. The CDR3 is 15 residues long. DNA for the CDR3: TGTGCCAGCGGCGCGGGGGCGGGGAACACCGGGGAGCTGTTTTTT. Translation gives CASGAGAGNTGELFF. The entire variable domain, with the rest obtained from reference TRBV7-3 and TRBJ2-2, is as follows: GAGVSQTPSNKVTEKGKYVELRCDPISGHTALYWYRQSLGQGPEFLIYFQGTGAADDSGLPNDRFFAVRPEGSVSTLKIQRTERGDSAVYLCASGAGAGNTGELFFGEGSRLTVL.

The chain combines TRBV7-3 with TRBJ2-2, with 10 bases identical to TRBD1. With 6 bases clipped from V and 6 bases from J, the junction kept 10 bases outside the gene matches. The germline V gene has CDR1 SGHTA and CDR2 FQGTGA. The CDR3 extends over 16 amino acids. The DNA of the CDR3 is TGTGCCAGCAGTTCACAGGGGACAGGGGCCTCCGGGGAGCTGTTTTTT. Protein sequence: CASSSQGTGASGELFF. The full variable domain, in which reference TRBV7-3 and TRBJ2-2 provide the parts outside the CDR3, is GAGVSQTPSNKVTEKGKYVELRCDPISGHTALYWYRQSLGQGPEFLIYFQGTGAADDSGLPNDRFFAVRPEGSVSTLKIQRTERGDSAVYLCASSSQGTGASGELFFGEGSRLTVL.

The CDR3 region is CASSPTFGNQPQHF. In nucleotides, the CDR3 is TGTGCCAGCAGCCCCACCTTCGGGAATCAGCCCCAGCATTTT. V is TRBV9 and J is TRBJ1-5; D is undetermined. This CDR3 contains 14 residues. Trimming left V 4 bases short and J 4 bases short, with 12 bases between. Germline CDR1 is SGDLS and CDR2 is YYNGEE. The full variable domain, rest sourced from reference TRBV9 and TRBJ1-5, is DSGVTQTPKHLITATGQRVTLRCSPRSGDLSVYWYQQSLDQGLQFLIQYYNGEERAKGNILERFSAQQFPDLHSELNLSSLELGDSALYFCASSPTFGNQPQHFGDGTRLSIL.

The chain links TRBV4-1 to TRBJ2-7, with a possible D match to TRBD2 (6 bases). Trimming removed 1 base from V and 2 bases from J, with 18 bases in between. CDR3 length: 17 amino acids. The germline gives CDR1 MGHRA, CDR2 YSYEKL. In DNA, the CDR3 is TGCGCCAGCAGCCAAGTGCTTGCGGGACTTCTGACCTACGAGCAGTACTTC. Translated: CASSQVLAGLLTYEQYF.

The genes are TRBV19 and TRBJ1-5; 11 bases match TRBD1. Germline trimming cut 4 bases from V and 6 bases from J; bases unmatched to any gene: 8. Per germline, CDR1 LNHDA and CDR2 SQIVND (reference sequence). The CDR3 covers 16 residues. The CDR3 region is CASSSRDRGMVQPQHF. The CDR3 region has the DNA TGTGCCAGTAGTAGCCGGGACAGGGGGATGGTTCAGCCCCAGCATTTT.

The DNA for the CDR3 is TGTGCCAGCAGACCTCCGGGGGGGCTTTACAATGAGCAGTTCTTC. The encoded protein is CASRPPGGLYNEQFF. The V call is TRBV3-1 (or the pseudogene TRBV3-2), the J call TRBJ2-1, with 8 bases identical to TRBD2. The CDR3 loop spans 15 amino acids. J was trimmed by 4 bases and V by 6 bases; bases with no gene match: 8. Looked up from germline, CDR1 is LGHDT and CDR2 is YNNKEL (reference sequence).

CDR3 in DNA: TGTGCCAGTAGTATAGCGGGAACAGGGGATTCGGCCCAGCATTTT. Amino acid sequence: CASSIAGTGDSAQHF. This chain joins TRBV19 and TRBJ1-5, with 7 bases aligning to TRBD1. The CDR3 totals 15 residues. Per germline, CDR1 LNHDA and CDR2 SQIVND (reference sequence). Trimming took 1 base from V and 11 from J; bases not matched to a gene: 11.

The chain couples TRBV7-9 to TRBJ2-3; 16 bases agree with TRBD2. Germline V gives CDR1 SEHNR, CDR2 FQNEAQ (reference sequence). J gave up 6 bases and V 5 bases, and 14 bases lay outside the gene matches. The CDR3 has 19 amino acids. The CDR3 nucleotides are TGTGCCAGCAGCCCCCCCGGGACTAGCGGGGGGGCCTATTGGGATACGCAGTATTTT. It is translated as CASSPPGTSGGAYWDTQYF.

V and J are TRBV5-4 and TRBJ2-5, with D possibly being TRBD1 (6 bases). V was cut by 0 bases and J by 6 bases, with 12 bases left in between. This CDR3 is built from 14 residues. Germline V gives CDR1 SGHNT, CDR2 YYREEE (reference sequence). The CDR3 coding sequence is TGTGCCAGCAGCTTGGGGCAGGGGATGAAGACCCAGTACTTC. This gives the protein CASSLGQGMKTQYF. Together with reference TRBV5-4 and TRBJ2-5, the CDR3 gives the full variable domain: ETGVTQSPTHLIKTRGQQVTLRCSSQSGHNTVSWYQQALGQGPQFIFQYYREEENGRGNFPPRFSGLQFPNYSSELNVNALELDDSALYLCASSLGQGMKTQYFGPGTRLLVL.

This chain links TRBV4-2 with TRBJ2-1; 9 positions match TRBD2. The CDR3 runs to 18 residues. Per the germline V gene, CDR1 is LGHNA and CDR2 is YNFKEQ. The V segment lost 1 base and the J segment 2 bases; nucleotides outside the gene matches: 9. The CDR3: CASSQVLRGGTPYNEQFF. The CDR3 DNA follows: TGTGCCAGCAGCCAAGTCCTGCGGGGGGGTACCCCCTACAATGAGCAGTTCTTC.

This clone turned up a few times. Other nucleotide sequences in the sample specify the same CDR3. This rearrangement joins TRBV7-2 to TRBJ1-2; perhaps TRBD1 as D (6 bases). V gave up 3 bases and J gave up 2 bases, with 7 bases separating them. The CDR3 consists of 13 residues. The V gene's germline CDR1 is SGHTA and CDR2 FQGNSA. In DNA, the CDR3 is TGTGCCAGCAGCTTCGACAGGAACTATGGCTACACCTTC. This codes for CASSFDRNYGYTF.